These 20 T cell receptor beta chains came from one sample sequenced in a study of T cells in women clearing cervical HPV infection. Clones were sequenced by immunoSEQ multiplex PCR, and TCRdb holds only the in-frame ones, with some missing. This sample's table has approximately 13,000 clones. Sequencing was performed on blood buffy coat. The receptors were gathered from a woman between 18 and 75 years old with a cervical HPV16 infection that either progressed to CIN3+ or cleared (not recorded which).

Comment on this clone: The read ends 3 residues shy of where the CDR3 ends; the end is completed using the germline J gene. The chain joins TRBV5-1 to TRBJ1-2; 8 positions agree with TRBD1. Trimming removed 4 bases from V and 1 base from J; junction bases left unmatched: 3. CDR1 and CDR2 (germline): SGHRS, YFSETQ. This CDR3 spans 14 amino acids. CDR3 in amino acids: CASSLGQGNYGYTF. The sequenced CDR3 bases are TGCGCCAGCAGCCTAGGACAGGGTAACTATGGC.

To note about this clone: The read is 3 residues too short to cover the CDR3 end, so that end is filled in from the germline J gene. The V gene is TRBV5-5, the J gene TRBJ1-2; no reliable D call. There are 14 residues in the CDR3. CDR1 is SGHKS, CDR2 YYEKEE, per germline (reference sequence). The V end lost 0 bases, the J end lost 0 bases, and 6 bases lay between the germline ends. Partial CDR3 DNA: TGTGCCAGCAGCTTGGCCGTTACTAACTATGGC. Translation gives CASSLAVTNYG. The complete CDR3 reads CASSLAVTNYGYTF.

With respect to this clone: The read is 3 residues too short to cover the CDR3 end, so that end is filled in from the germline J gene. The chain has TRBV10-3 and TRBJ2-7, with D tentatively TRBD2 (5 bases). Deletions cut 6 bases from V and 5 bases from J, with 11 bases between. CDR3 length equals 12 residues. CDR1 is ENHRY and CDR2 is SYGVKD in the germline V gene. The DNA read from the CDR3 is TGTGCCATCAGGGATGGACTCCACGAG. Amino acid sequence: CAIRDGLHE. The complete CDR3 reads CAIRDGLHEQYF.

As to this clone: The read ends 3 residues before the CDR3 terminus; that terminus is restored from the germline J gene. This chain uses TRBV20-1 with TRBJ2-5, with 8 bases lining up with TRBD2. Per germline, CDR1 DFQATT and CDR2 SNEGSKA (reference sequence). The length of the CDR3 is 15 residues. J gave up 1 base and V 1 base, and 5 bases lay outside the gene matches. The covered CDR3 bases are TGCAGTGCTAGAGGTAACGGGAGGGGCCAAGAGACC. Its translation is CSARGNGRGQET. The CDR3 reads in full as CSARGNGRGQETQYF.

CDR3 residues: CSALRVLGAKNIQYF. The CDR3 bases that were read are TGCAGTGCTCTCAGGGTCCTTGGAGCCAAAAACATT. The J gene is TRBJ2-4, the V gene TRBV20-1, with D maybe TRBD1 (5 bases). The CDR3 end is not reached by the read, which stops 3 residues before it; the germline J gene fills it in. V was cut by 5 bases and J by 0 bases, with 14 bases left in between. The germline V gene has CDR1 DFQATT and CDR2 SNEGSKA (reference sequence). This CDR3 contains 15 residues.

Remarks on this clone: The read terminates 3 residues before the CDR3 end, so the remaining end is supplied by the germline J gene. V and J are TRBV7-2 and TRBJ2-7; weak D call: TRBD1 (5 bases). The ends were cut back, 1 base at V and 0 bases at J, with 10 bases in the middle. CDR1 is SGHTA and CDR2 is FQGNSA in the germline V gene. The CDR3 has 15 residues. The sequenced CDR3 bases are TGTGCCAGCAGCTTAGTTCCGGACAACTCCTACGAG. Amino acid sequence: CASSLVPDNSYE. The full CDR3 protein is CASSLVPDNSYEQYF.

Regarding this clone: The read gets to within 3 residues of the CDR3 end, and the germline J gene fills in the rest. This chain links TRBV10-3 with TRBJ2-1; D call uncertain. V lost 2 bases to trimming and J lost 1 base, with 6 bases between them. CDR3 size: 14 residues. Germline V gene lookup returns CDR1 ENHRY and CDR2 SYGVKD. The part of the CDR3 DNA that was read is TGTGCCATCAGTGAGGTACAGTCCTACAATGAG. Encoded protein: CAISEVQSYNE. The full CDR3 protein reads CAISEVQSYNEQFF.

Remarks on this clone: The CDR3 end lies 3 residues beyond the end of the read and is filled in from the germline J gene. The chain carries TRBV5-1 and TRBJ2-3; D not certain. The CDR3 sequence is 15 residues long. V lost 4 bases and J 4 bases, leaving 16 bases between the germline ends. Germline V gene sequence: CDR1 SGHRS, CDR2 YFSETQ. Incomplete CDR3 DNA: TGCGCCAGCAGCACGAATATAGTGGGCCCAGATACG. It translates to CASSTNIVGPDT. The entire CDR3 protein reads CASSTNIVGPDTQYF.

Details on this clone: The read finishes 3 residues shy of the CDR3 end, and the germline J gene is used to complete it. This chain connects TRBV11-3 to TRBJ2-2; possible D gene TRBD1, 6 bases. The CDR3 sequence is 15 residues long. Trimming took 4 bases from V and 0 from J, leaving 9 bases between them. CDR1 and CDR2 (germline): SGHNT, YENEEA. The sequenced CDR3 bases are TGTGCCAGCAGCTACAGGGCCACGAACACCGGGGAG. Residues: CASSYRATNTGE. The complete CDR3 sequence is CASSYRATNTGELFF.

In the case of this clone: The read stops 3 residues short of the end of the CDR3; the missing end is completed from the germline J gene. The same CDR3 can be traced to other DNA sequences in this sample. The chain is built from TRBV7-9 and TRBJ1-4; 8 nucleotides agree with TRBD1. The germline V gene has CDR1 SEHNR and CDR2 FQNEAQ (reference sequence). The CDR3 has 14 amino acids. CDR3 sequence: CASSLTGVEPQLFF. CDR3 DNA (partial): TGTGCCAGCAGCTTGACAGGGGTTGAGCCGCAA.

Worth noting for this clone: The CDR3 extends 3 residues past the end of the read, so its final part is completed from the germline J gene. The chain combines TRBV10-3 with TRBJ1-2; TRBD1 might be the D (5 bases). The CDR3 has 13 residues. Germline V gives CDR1 ENHRY, CDR2 SYGVKD. V was shortened by 4 bases and J by 6 bases, with 12 bases between the two germline ends. CDR3 bases read: TGTGCCATCAGTGGCGGGGGGTACCATGGC. Protein: CAISGGGYHG. From start to end, the CDR3 is CAISGGGYHGYTF.

In the case of this clone: Read coverage stops 3 residues before the CDR3 terminus; the germline J gene supplies the remainder. The chain carries TRBV5-1 and TRBJ1-2; 11 bases are a match to TRBD1. CDR1 is SGHRS, CDR2 YFSETQ, per germline. The CDR3 sequence is 13 residues long. V lost 4 bases and J lost 7; bases outside the gene matches: 3. Partial CDR3 DNA: TGCGCCAGCAGCGCCGGGACAGGGGGTGGC. It encodes CASSAGTGGG. The whole CDR3 protein reads CASSAGTGGGYTF.

Frequency places this clone as medium-sized. The read stops 3 residues short of the end of the CDR3; the missing end is completed from the germline J gene. The chain carries TRBV14 and TRBJ2-1; the match to TRBD2 covers 13 bases. With 7 bases clipped from V and 0 bases from J, the junction kept 9 bases outside the gene matches. CDR3 length: 18 residues. Germline lookup yields CDR1 SGHDN and CDR2 FVKESK. CDR3: CASTKSTSGRSSYNEQFF. The CDR3 bases that were read are TGTGCCAGCACCAAGTCGACTAGCGGGAGGAGCTCCTACAATGAG. The full variable domain, in which reference TRBV14 and TRBJ2-1 provide the parts outside the CDR3, is EAGVTQFPSHSVIEKGQTVTLRCDPISGHDNLYWYRRVMGKEIKFLLHFVKESKQDESGMPNNRFLAERTGGTYSTLKVQPAELEDSGVYFCASTKSTSGRSSYNEQFFGPGTRLTVL.

Worth noting for this clone: The read comes to an end 3 residues before the CDR3 does, leaving the germline J gene to fill in the end. The V call is TRBV20-1, the J call TRBJ2-3, with 7 bases identical to TRBD1. Germline V lookup: CDR1 DFQATT, CDR2 SNEGSKA (reference sequence). This CDR3 has 14 residues. V lost 6 bases and J lost 0; bases outside the gene matches: 6. The CDR3 loop reads CSATRDSSTDTQYF. CDR3 bases read: TGCAGTGCGACCCGGGACAGTAGCACAGATACG.

Turning to this clone: The CDR3 extends 3 residues past the end of the read, so its final part is completed from the germline J gene. V and J are TRBV29-1 and TRBJ2-3; D possibly corresponds to TRBD1 (6 bases). The CDR3 runs to 13 residues. Germline-derived CDR1 and CDR2 are SQVTM and ANQGSEA. CDR3 sequence: CSVDTGSRETQYF. The CDR3 bases that were read are TGCAGCGTTGACACAGGGTCTCGTGAGACG.

The CDR3 region is CASSQQTGWLETYTF. The DNA read from the CDR3 is TGTGCCAGCAGCCAACAGACAGGGTGGTTGGAGACC. The V gene is TRBV14, the J gene TRBJ1-2; 7 nucleotides align to TRBD1. The read is 3 residues too short to cover the CDR3 end, so that end is filled in from the germline J gene. The CDR3 runs 15 residues. The germline V gene encodes CDR1 SGHDN and CDR2 FVKESK.

A word on this clone: The sequenced fragment ends 3 residues before the CDR3 boundary, so the rest is inferred from the germline J gene. This chain links TRBV20-1 with TRBJ2-5; 10 nucleotides match TRBD2. The germline V gene encodes CDR1 DFQATT and CDR2 SNEGSKA (reference sequence). J gave up 3 bases and V 3 bases, and 4 bases lay outside the gene matches. The CDR3 covers 14 residues. The CDR3 bases that were read are TGCAGTGCTAGCGTTAGCGGGGGGAAAGAGACC. It encodes CSASVSGGKET. The entire CDR3 is CSASVSGGKETQYF.

This clone is called medium-sized based on its frequency. The sequenced part of the CDR3 DNA is TGCAGCGTTGAACAGAACAAAGATACG. This codes for CSVEQNKDT. The complete CDR3 protein is CSVEQNKDTQYF. This sequence joins TRBV29-1 and TRBJ2-3; no definite D call. The DNA ends 3 residues before the CDR3 does, and the rest of the CDR3 is filled in from the germline J gene. The germline V and J ends were trimmed by 2 bases and 5 bases, with 8 bases remaining between them. CDR1 is SQVTM and CDR2 is ANQGSEA in the germline V gene. The CDR3 loop spans 12 amino acids.

CDR3 loop: CSASPGQGYEQYF. CDR3 DNA (partial): TGCAGCGCAAGCCCGGGACAGGGGTACGAG. The chain employs TRBV29-1 and TRBJ2-7; the match to TRBD1 covers 10 bases. The read falls 3 residues short of the CDR3 end, and the missing part is taken from the germline J gene. This CDR3 is built from 13 residues. The J segment lost 4 bases and the V segment lost 7 bases, leaving 7 bases of the junction unmatched. Germline V CDR1 and CDR2: SQVTM, ANQGSEA.

To note about this clone: At one end the junction does not follow the germline gene, possibly because of a read error. Read data end 3 residues before the CDR3 end; the end is taken from the germline J gene. This chain connects TRBV4-2 to TRBJ2-7; 7 nucleotides line up with TRBD2. CDR1 is LGHNA and CDR2 is YNFKEQ in the germline V gene. This CDR3 region has 16 residues. The chain's CDR3 is CASSQDPLGGVGEQYF. CDR3 DNA, as far as it was read: TGCGCCAGCAGCCAAGATCCCCTTGGGGGGGTGGGCGAG.